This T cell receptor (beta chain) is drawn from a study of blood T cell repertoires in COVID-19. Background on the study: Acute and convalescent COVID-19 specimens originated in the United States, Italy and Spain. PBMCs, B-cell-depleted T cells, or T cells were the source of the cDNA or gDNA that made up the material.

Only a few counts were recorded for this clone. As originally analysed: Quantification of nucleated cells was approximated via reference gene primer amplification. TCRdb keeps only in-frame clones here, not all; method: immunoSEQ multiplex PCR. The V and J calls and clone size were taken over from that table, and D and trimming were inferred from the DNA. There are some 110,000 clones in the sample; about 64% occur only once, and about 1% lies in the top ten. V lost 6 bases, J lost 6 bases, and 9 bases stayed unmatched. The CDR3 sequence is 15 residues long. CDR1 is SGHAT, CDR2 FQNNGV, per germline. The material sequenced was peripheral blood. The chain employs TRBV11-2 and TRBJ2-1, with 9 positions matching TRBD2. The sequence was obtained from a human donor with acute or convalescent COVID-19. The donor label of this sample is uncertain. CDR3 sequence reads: CASSSHGGGVNEQFF. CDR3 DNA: TGTGCCAGCAGTTCCCACGGCGGGGGGGTCAATGAGCAGTTCTTC.